This is a list of T cell receptor beta chains from one sample in a study of shared clonotypes between healthy human individuals. Sequencing used immunoSEQ multiplex PCR; TCRdb keeps in-frame clones, though not all of them. The top ten hold 0.045% to 0.06% of the sample, which has some 650,000 clones, less than 98% seen once. Sequencing input: naive CD4+ T cells sorted from blood. The receptors shown here come from a woman aged 25-40 years in good health. Each CDR3 is given with its conserved first and last residue. A D gene is named only where the DNA matches it firmly.

>.|TRBV27|TRBJ2-7
CASRTRRGVRSYEQYF
TGTGCCAGCAGAACCCGCCGCGGGGTTCGTTCCTACGAGCAGTACTTC
>.|TRBV5-1|TRBJ2-5
CASSLRQVGRSETQYF
TGCGCCAGCAGCTTGAGACAGGTGGGACGTTCGGAGACCCAGTACTTC
>.|TRBV5-1|TRBJ1-1
CASGTLFRGSMNTEAFF
TGCGCCAGCGGGACATTGTTTAGGGGCTCCATGAACACTGAAGCTTTCTTT
>.|TRBV6-5|TRBJ2-7
CASMNSGTYEQYF
TGTGCCAGCATGAACTCGGGGACCTACGAGCAGTACTTC
>.|TRBV10-3|TRBJ1-5
CAISAAADQPQHF
TGTGCCATCAGTGCCGCCGCCGACCAGCCCCAGCATTTT
>.|TRBV7-2|TRBJ2-1
CASSLGRTYNEQFF
TGTGCCAGCAGCTTAGGACGAACCTACAATGAGCAGTTCTTC
>TRBD2|TRBV29-1|TRBJ2-1
CSVIEESRASGRISAFYNEQFF
TGCAGCGTTATTGAAGAGAGTAGGGCTAGCGGGAGAATTTCGGCGTTCTACAATGAGCAGTTCTTC
>.|TRBV7-3|TRBJ1-2
CASSQGEWGYTF
TGTGCCAGCAGCCAGGGAGAGTGGGGCTACACCTTC
>.|TRBV7-9|TRBJ1-1
CASSKASGVTEAFF
TGTGCCAGCAGCAAGGCCAGCGGGGTCACTGAAGCTTTCTTT
>TRBD2|TRBV29-1|TRBJ2-3
CSVTSGSRWSDTQYF
TGCAGCGTGACTAGCGGGAGTCGGTGGTCAGATACGCAGTATTTT
>TRBD2|TRBV7-9|TRBJ2-1
CASSFIAGGLAGVINEQFF
TGTGCCAGCAGCTTTATCGCAGGGGGACTAGCGGGAGTAATAAATGAGCAGTTCTTC
>.|TRBV2|TRBJ2-3
CASSEGKRGGTDTQYF
TGTGCCAGCAGTGAAGGTAAAAGGGGCGGCACAGATACGCAGTATTTT
>.|TRBV10-1|TRBJ2-7
CASPRGADEQYF
TGCGCCAGCCCGAGGGGGGCGGACGAGCAGTACTTC
>.|TRBV7-6|TRBJ2-1
CASSLAEEGYNEQFF
TGTGCCAGCAGCTTAGCGGAGGAGGGGTACAATGAGCAGTTCTTC
>.|TRBV5-5|TRBJ2-5
CASSPYATLQETQYF
TGTGCCAGCAGCCCCTATGCGACACTCCAAGAGACCCAGTACTTC
>.|TRBV19|TRBJ2-2
CASSISGEGAGELFF
TGTGCCAGTAGTATAAGTGGGGAAGGCGCCGGGGAGCTGTTTTTT
>.|TRBV7-9|TRBJ1-1
CASSAQGPGTEAFF
TGTGCCAGCAGCGCCCAGGGGCCGGGCACTGAAGCTTTCTTT
>.|TRBV25-1|TRBJ1-1
CASSDGQRIEAFF
TGTGCCAGCAGTGATGGCCAAAGAATTGAAGCTTTCTTT
>.|TRBV6-5|TRBJ1-1
CASSNRRVDEAFF
TGTGCCAGCAGCAACCGCAGGGTCGATGAAGCTTTCTTT
>.|TRBV28|TRBJ2-5
CASSFPGKETQYF
TGTGCCAGCAGTTTCCCCGGGAAGGAGACCCAGTACTTC
>.|TRBV13|TRBJ2-2
CASSLISRADTGELFF
TGTGCCAGCAGCTTAATTTCAAGGGCCGACACCGGGGAGCTGTTTTTT
>.|TRBV19|TRBJ2-5
CASSPLLRQSVTETQYF
TGTGCCAGTAGCCCCCTATTACGACAGAGCGTCACCGAGACCCAGTACTTC